These 10 T cell receptor beta chains were sequenced from one sample in a study of T cells in Graves' hyperthyroidism and ophthalmopathy. Using RNA transcripts as the source, TCR beta CDR3 regions were amplified. The primer set for the first-round RT-PCR of the TCR CDR3 was HTBI. TCRdb reprocessed the multiplex PCR reads via MiXCR and lists one record per CDR3 protein. This sample has about 620,000 distinct CDR3 sequences; under 20% occur once, and the top ten carry 3% to 4%. Sequencing was carried out using blood. The receptors stem from a young woman with Graves' hyperthyroidism.

The chain has TRBV13 and TRBJ2-3; D unclear. Germline V gene sequence: CDR1 PRHDT, CDR2 FYEKMQ (reference sequence). The CDR3 has 13 amino acids. V lost 7 bases, J lost 2 bases, and 10 bases lay in between. The CDR3 nucleotides read TGTGCCAGCAACCCTTTCTCCACAGATACGCAGTATTTT. It is translated as CASNPFSTDTQYF.

This clonotype was observed at least ten times. The chain joins TRBV6-1 to TRBJ2-1; tentatively, D is TRBD2 (5 bases). CDR1 is MNHNS and CDR2 is SASEGT in the germline V gene. The V end was cut by 4 bases, the J end by 8 bases, with 12 bases between. The CDR3 has 13 residues. CDR3 bases: TGTGCCAGCAGTGGCTACCTGGAGGATGAGCAGTTCTTC. It translates to CASSGYLEDEQFF.

The chain links TRBV29-1 to TRBJ2-1; D is possibly TRBD2 (6 bases). The CDR3 extends over 13 amino acids. Germline CDR1 reads SQVTM; CDR2 reads ANQGSEA. V was trimmed by 5 bases and J by 1 base, leaving 9 bases between them. CDR3 sequence (DNA): TGCAGCGTTACTAGCCTATCCTACAATGAGCAGTTCTTC. It codes for CSVTSLSYNEQFF.

In its sample, this clonotype was seen many times. The genes are TRBV28 and TRBJ2-3; D remains unclear. Germline assignment: CDR1 MDHEN and CDR2 SYDVKM. The germline V and J ends were trimmed by 5 bases and 7 bases, with 10 bases remaining between them. The CDR3 sequence is 12 residues long. The CDR3 spells CASSPDEYTQYF. The CDR3 DNA reads TGTGCCAGCAGTCCGGACGAGTATACGCAGTATTTT.

This clonotype was seen a single time. V is TRBV19 and J is TRBJ2-7; the D is unclear. V lost 2 bases to trimming and J lost 2 bases, with 13 bases between them. The CDR3 is 15 amino acids. Germline values: CDR1 LNHDA, CDR2 SQIVND (reference sequence). CDR3 sequence: CASSISGTGAYEQYF. CDR3 nucleotide sequence: TGTGCCAGTAGTATATCAGGAACTGGCGCCTACGAGCAGTACTTC.

This clonotype was counted only a few times. The chain couples TRBV29-1 to TRBJ2-7; D may match TRBD1 or TRBD2 (5 bases each). The CDR3 extends over 14 amino acids. Germline V gene lookup returns CDR1 SQVTM and CDR2 ANQGSEA. Trimming shortened V by 7 bases and J by 1 base, and 17 bases separated the two germline ends. CDR3 amino acids: CSALRAGTSYEQYF. DNA for the CDR3: TGCAGCGCCCTTCGGGCAGGGACGTCCTACGAGCAGTACTTC.

The rearrangement uses TRBV7-9 and TRBJ1-6; D may be TRBD1 (5 bases). The germline CDR1 and CDR2 sequences are SEHNR and FQNEAQ (reference sequence). CDR3 length: 16 amino acids. V lost 5 bases to trimming and J lost 5 bases, with 16 bases between them. In DNA form, the CDR3 reads TGTGCCAGCAGCCTCGAGGGGAATCTCCATAATTCACCCCTCCACTTT. This translates into CASSLEGNLHNSPLHF.

The J gene is TRBJ2-3, the V gene TRBV20-1, with 8 bases fitting TRBD1. Trimming at V came to 4 bases and at J to 1 base, leaving 7 bases not matched to a gene. The CDR3 consists of 15 residues. Germline-derived CDR1 and CDR2 are DFQATT and SNEGSKA (reference sequence). CDR3 in DNA: TGCAGTGCTACCACCCAGGGGGCCGGCACAGATACGCAGTATTTT. It yields the protein CSATTQGAGTDTQYF.

This clonotype was detected many times. The chain employs TRBV27 and TRBJ1-2, with a weak D call TRBD1 (6 bases). V was pared by 2 bases and J by 5 bases, with 15 bases between. Germline assignment: CDR1 MNHEY and CDR2 SMNVEV (reference sequence). There are 15 residues in the CDR3. The CDR3, as DNA: TGTGCCAGCAGTTTAAGGGCCAGGGGACGGTATGGCTACACCTTC. It is translated as CASSLRARGRYGYTF.

This clonotype was found many times. The chain is built from TRBV3-1 and TRBJ1-1; no reliable D call. V lost 0 bases and J lost 1, with 6 bases in between. The CDR3 contains 14 residues. CDR1 LGHDT and CDR2 YNNKEL come from the germline V gene (reference sequence). The DNA for the CDR3 is TGTGCCAGCAGCCAAGAAGGGCCGAACACTGAAGCTTTCTTT. Amino acid sequence: CASSQEGPNTEAFF.